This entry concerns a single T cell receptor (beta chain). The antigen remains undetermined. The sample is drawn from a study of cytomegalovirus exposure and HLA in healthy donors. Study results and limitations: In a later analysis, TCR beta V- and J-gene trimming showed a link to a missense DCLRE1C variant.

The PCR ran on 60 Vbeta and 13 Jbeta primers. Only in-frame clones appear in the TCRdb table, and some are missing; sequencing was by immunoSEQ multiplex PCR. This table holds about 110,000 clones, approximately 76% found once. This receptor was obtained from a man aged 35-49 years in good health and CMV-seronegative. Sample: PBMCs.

DNA for the CDR3: TGTGCCACCAGCAGAGATTTACGGGACACCACATTGGGCTATGGCTACACCTTC. It specifies CATSRDLRDTTLGYGYTF. The rearrangement joins TRBV15 to TRBJ1-2, with TRBD1 as a possible D gene (6 bases). Germline values: CDR1 LNHNV, CDR2 YYDKDF (reference sequence). There are 18 residues in the CDR3. V was pared by 0 bases and J by 4 bases, with 21 bases between.